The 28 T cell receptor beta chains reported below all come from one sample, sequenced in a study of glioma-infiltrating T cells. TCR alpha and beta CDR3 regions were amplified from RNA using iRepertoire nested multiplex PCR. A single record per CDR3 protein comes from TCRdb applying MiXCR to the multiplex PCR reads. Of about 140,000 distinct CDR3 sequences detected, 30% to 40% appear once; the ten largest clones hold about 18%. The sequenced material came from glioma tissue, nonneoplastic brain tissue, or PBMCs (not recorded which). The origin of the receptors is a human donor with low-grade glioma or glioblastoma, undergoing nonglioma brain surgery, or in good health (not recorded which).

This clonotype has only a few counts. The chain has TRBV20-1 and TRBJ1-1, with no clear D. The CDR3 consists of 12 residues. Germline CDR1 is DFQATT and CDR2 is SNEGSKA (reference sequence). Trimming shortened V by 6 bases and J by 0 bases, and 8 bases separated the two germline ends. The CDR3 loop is CSAASMNTEAFF. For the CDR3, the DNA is TGCAGTGCGGCGTCCATGAACACTGAAGCTTTCTTT.

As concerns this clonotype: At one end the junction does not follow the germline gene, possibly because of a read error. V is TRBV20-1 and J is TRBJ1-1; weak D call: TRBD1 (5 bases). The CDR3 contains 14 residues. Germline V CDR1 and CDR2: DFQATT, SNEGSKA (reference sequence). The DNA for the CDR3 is TGCAGTGTTAGATGGAGAAGGGGGAACACTGAAGCTTTCTTT. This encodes CSVRWRRGNTEAFF.

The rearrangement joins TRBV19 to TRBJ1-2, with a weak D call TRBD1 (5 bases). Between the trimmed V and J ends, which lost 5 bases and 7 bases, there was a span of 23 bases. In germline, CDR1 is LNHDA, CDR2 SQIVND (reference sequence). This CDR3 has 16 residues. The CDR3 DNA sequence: TGTGCCAGTAGTCGGCAGCCGGGGCTTCCTGCTTTTGGCTACACCTTC. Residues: CASSRQPGLPAFGYTF.

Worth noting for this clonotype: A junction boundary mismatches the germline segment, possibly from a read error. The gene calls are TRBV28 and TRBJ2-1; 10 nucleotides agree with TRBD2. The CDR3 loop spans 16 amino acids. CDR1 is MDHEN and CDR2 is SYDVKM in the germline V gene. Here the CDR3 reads CAISPSGSLSYNEQSF. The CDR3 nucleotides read TGTGCCATATCCCCTAGCGGGAGTTTGTCCTACAATGAGCAGTCCTTC.

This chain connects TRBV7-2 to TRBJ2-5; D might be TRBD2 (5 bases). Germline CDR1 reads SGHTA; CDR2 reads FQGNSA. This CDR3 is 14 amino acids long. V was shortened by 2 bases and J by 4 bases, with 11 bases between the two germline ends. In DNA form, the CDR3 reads TGTGCCAGCAGCTTATGGGTTCGGGGAGAGACCCAGTACTTC. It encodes CASSLWVRGETQYF.

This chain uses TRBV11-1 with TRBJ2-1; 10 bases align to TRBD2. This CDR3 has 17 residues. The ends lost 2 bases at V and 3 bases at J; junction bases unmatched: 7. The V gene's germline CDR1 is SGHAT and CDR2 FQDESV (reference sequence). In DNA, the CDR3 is TGTGCCAGCAGCTTACCCCGCCAGCGGGGGGGCTACAATGAGCAGTTCTTC. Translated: CASSLPRQRGGYNEQFF.

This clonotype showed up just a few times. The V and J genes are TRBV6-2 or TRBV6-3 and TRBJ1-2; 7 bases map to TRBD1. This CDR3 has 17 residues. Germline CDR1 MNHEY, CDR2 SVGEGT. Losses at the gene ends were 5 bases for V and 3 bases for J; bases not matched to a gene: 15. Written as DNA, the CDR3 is TGTGCCAGCAGTGACAACCCGCGGACAGGACGCCACTATGGCTACACCTTC. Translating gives CASSDNPRTGRHYGYTF.

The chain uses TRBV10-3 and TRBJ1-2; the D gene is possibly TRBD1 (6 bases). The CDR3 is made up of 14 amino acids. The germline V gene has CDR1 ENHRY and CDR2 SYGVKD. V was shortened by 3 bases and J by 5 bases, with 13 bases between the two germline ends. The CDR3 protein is CAISELGDTYGYTF. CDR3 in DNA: TGTGCCATCAGTGAATTGGGGGACACTTATGGCTACACCTTC.

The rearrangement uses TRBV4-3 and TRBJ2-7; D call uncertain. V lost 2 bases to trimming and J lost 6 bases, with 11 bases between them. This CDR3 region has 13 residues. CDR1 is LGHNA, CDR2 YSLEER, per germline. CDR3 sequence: CASSQTLTTEQYF. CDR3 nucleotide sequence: TGCGCCAGCAGCCAAACTCTCACTACCGAGCAGTACTTC.

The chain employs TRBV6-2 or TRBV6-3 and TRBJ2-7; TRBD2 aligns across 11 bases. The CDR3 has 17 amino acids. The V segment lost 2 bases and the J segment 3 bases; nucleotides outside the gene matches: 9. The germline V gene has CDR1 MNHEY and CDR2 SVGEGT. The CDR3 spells CASSYTLAGGLRYEQYF. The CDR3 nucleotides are TGTGCCAGCAGTTACACCCTAGCGGGGGGCCTTCGCTACGAGCAGTACTTC.

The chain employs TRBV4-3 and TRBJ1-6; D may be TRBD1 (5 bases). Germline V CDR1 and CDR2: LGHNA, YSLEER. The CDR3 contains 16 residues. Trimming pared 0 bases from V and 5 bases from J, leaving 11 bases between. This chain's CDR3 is CASSQDAGRNNSPLHF. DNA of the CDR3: TGCGCCAGCAGCCAAGATGCGGGACGCAATAATTCACCCCTCCACTTT.

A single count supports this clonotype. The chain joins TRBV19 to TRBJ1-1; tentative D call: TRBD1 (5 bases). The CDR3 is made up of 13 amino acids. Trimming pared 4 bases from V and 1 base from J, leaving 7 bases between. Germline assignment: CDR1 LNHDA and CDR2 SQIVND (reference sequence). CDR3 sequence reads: CASSNTGNTEAFF. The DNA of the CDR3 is TGTGCCAGTAGTAATACAGGGAACACTGAAGCTTTCTTT.

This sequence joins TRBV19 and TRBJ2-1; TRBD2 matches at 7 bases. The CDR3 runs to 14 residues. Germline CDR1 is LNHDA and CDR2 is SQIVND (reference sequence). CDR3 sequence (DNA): TGTAAAGGGCTAGCGGTAAAACTATACAATGAGCAGTTCTTC. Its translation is CKGLAVKLYNEQFF. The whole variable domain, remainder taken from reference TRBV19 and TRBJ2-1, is DGGITQSPKYLFRKEGQNVTLSCEQNLNHDAMYWYRQDPGQGLRLIYYSQIVNDFQKGDIAEGYSVSREKKESFPLTVTSAQKNPTAFYLCKGLAVKLYNEQFFGPGTRLTVL.

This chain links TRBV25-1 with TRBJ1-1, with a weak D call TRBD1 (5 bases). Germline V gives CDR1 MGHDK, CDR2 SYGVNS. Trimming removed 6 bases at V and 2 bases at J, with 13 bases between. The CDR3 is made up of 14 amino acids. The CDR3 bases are TGTGCCAGCAGCCGACAGAACCTTAACACTGAAGCTTTCTTT. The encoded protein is CASSRQNLNTEAFF.

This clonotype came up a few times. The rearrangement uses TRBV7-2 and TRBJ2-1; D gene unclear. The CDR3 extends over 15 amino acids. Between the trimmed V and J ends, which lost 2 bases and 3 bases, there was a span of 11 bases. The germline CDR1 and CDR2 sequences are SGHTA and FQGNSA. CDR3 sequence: CASSLSTTSYNEQFF. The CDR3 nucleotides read TGTGCCAGCAGCTTATCCACGACGAGCTACAATGAGCAGTTCTTC. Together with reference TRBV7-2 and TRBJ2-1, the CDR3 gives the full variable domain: GAGVSQSPSNKVTEKGKDVELRCDPISGHTALYWYRQSLGQGLEFLIYFQGNSAPDKSGLPSDRFSAERTGGSVSTLTIQRTQQEDSAVYLCASSLSTTSYNEQFFGPGTRLTVL.

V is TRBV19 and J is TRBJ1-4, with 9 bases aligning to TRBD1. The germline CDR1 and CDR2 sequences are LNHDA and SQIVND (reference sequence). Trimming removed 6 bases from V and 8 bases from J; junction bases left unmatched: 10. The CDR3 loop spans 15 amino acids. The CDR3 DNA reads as TGTGCCAGTAGCAGTACGGGACAGGGCGGAGAAAAACTGTTTTTT. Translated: CASSSTGQGGEKLFF.

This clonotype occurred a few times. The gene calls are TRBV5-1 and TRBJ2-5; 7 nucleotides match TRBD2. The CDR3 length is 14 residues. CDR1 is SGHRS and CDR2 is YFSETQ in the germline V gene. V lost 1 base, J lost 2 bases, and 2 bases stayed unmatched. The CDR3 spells CASSLWGGQETQYF. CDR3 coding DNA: TGCGCCAGCAGCTTGTGGGGGGGTCAAGAGACCCAGTACTTC.

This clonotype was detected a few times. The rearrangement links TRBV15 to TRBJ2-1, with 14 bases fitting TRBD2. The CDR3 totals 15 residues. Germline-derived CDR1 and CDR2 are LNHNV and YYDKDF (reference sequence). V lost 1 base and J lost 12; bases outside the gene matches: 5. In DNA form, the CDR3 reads TGTGCCACCAGCAGAGGACTAGCGGGAGGGCCGTCGCAGTTCTTC. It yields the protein CATSRGLAGGPSQFF.

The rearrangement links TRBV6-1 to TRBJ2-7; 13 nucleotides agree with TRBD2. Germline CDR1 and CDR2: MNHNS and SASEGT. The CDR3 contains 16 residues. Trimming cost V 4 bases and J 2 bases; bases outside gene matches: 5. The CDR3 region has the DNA TGTGCCAGCAGTGCACCGGGACTAGCGGGAACCTACGAGCAGTACTTC. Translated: CASSAPGLAGTYEQYF.

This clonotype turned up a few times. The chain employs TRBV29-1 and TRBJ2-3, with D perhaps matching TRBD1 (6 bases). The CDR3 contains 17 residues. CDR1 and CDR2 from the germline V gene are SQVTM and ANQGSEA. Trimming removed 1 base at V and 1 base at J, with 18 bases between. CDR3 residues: CSVEVPGSRGRTDTQYF. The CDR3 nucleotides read TGCAGCGTTGAAGTCCCGGGATCCAGGGGCCGCACAGATACGCAGTATTTT.

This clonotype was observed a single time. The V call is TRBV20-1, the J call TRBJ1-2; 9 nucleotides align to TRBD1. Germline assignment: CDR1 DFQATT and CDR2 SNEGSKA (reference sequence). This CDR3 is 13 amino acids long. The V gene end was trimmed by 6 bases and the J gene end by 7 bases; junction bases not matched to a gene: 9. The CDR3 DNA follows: TGCAGTGCCACGATTACAGGGGGCCGTGGCTACACCTTC. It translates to CSATITGGRGYTF.

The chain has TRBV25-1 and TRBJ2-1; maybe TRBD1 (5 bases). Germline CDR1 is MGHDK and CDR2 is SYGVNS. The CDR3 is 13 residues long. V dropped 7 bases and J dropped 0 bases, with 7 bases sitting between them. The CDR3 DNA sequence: TGTGCCAGCAAGGGGTACTCCTACAATGAGCAGTTCTTC. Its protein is CASKGYSYNEQFF.

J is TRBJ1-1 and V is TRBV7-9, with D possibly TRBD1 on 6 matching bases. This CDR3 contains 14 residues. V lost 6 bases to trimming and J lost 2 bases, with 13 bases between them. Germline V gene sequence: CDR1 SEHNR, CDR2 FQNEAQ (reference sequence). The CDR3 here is CASSNSDRNTEAFF. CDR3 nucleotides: TGTGCCAGCAGTAACTCGGACAGAAACACTGAAGCTTTCTTT.

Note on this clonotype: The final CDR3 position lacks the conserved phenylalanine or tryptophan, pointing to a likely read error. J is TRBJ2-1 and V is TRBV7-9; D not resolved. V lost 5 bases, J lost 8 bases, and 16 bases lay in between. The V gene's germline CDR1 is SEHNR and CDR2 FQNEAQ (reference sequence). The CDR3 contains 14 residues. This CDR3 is CASSPVEVEDEQFS. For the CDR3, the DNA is TGTGCCAGCAGCCCCGTAGAGGTTGAGGATGAGCAGTTCTCC.

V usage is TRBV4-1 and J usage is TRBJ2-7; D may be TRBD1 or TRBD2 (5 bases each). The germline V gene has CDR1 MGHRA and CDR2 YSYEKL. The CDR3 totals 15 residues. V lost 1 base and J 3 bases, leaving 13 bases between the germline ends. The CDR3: CASSQGSGAGYEQYF. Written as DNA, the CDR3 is TGCGCCAGCAGCCAAGGGTCCGGGGCCGGCTACGAGCAGTACTTC.

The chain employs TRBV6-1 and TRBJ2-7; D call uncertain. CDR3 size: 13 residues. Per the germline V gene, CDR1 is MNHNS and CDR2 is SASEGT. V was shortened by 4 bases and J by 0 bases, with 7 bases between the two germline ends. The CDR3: CASSVGNSYEQYF. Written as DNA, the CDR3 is TGTGCCAGCAGTGTGGGCAACTCCTACGAGCAGTACTTC.

The CDR3 DNA reads TGTGCCAGCAGTAAAGGTTCCATGGGGACAGGGGGAAATTACGAGCAGTACTTC. Translation gives CASSKGSMGTGGNYEQYF. V gene TRBV7-2 combines with J gene TRBJ2-7; 11 positions match TRBD1. The CDR3 sequence is 18 residues long. Germline V lookup: CDR1 SGHTA, CDR2 FQGNSA. The V gene end was trimmed by 6 bases and the J gene end by 4 bases; junction bases not matched to a gene: 17.

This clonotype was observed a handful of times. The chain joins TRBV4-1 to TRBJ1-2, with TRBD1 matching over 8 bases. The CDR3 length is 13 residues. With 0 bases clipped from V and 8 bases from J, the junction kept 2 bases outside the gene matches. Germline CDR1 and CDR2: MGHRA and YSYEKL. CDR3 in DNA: TGCGCCAGCAGCCAAGACAGGGGGCGAGGCTACACCTTC. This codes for CASSQDRGRGYTF.